The rows below give T cell receptor beta chains drawn from one sample of a study of blood T cell repertoires in COVID-19. TCRdb keeps only in-frame clones here, not all; method: immunoSEQ multiplex PCR. In the table there are some 66,000 clones, 91% of which are singletons. Sequenced input: peripheral blood. The receptors originated from a human donor in a cohort sampled during active COVID-19. The CDR3 runs from the conserved cysteine through the conserved F or W. D genes are given only for firm matches. Only part of the rows carry a size: once, few, many, or a class if the clone is expanded.

CDR3aa: CASSLSGVHYGYTF
CDR3nt: TGTGCCAGCAGTCTATCGGGGGTGCACTATGGCTACACCTTC
v_gene: TRBV28
len: 14
abundance: .
j_gene: TRBJ1-2
d_gene: .

CDR3aa: CASSLVRGESYEQYF
CDR3nt: TGCGCCAGCAGCTTGGTTAGAGGAGAATCCTACGAGCAGTACTTC
v_gene: TRBV5-1
len: 15
abundance: .
j_gene: TRBJ2-7
d_gene: .

CDR3aa: CASRVGPTGDNSPLHF
CDR3nt: TGTGCCAGCAGAGTCGGCCCGACAGGTGATAATTCACCCCTCCACTTT
v_gene: TRBV28
len: 16
abundance: .
j_gene: TRBJ1-6
d_gene: .

CDR3aa: CASSRWTGGDEKLFF
CDR3nt: TGTGCCAGCAGCCGATGGACAGGGGGAGATGAAAAACTGTTTTTT
v_gene: TRBV11-1
len: 15
abundance: .
j_gene: TRBJ1-4
d_gene: TRBD1

CDR3aa: CASSQDRLQLGAYGYTF
CDR3nt: TGTGCCAGCAGCCAAGATCGTTTGCAGCTGGGAGCCTATGGCTACACCTTC
v_gene: TRBV4-2
len: 17
abundance: .
j_gene: TRBJ1-2
d_gene: .

CDR3aa: CASSPDRATYGYTF
CDR3nt: TGTGCCAGCAGTCCGGACAGGGCTACCTATGGCTACACCTTC
v_gene: TRBV27
len: 14
abundance: .
j_gene: TRBJ1-2
d_gene: TRBD1

CDR3aa: CASSSTPGSETQYF
CDR3nt: TGTGCCAGCAGCTCAACCCCAGGGTCGGAGACCCAGTACTTC
v_gene: TRBV7-3
len: 14
abundance: .
j_gene: TRBJ2-5
d_gene: .

CDR3aa: CASSSSGGNGELFF
CDR3nt: TGTGCCAGCAGCTCTAGCGGGGGGAACGGGGAGCTGTTTTTT
v_gene: TRBV7-3
len: 14
abundance: .
j_gene: TRBJ2-2
d_gene: TRBD2

CDR3aa: CASSLGTGGKTQYF
CDR3nt: TGTGCCAGCAGCCTCGGGACAGGGGGGAAGACCCAGTACTTC
v_gene: TRBV6-2/TRBV6-3
len: 14
abundance: once
j_gene: TRBJ2-5
d_gene: TRBD1

CDR3aa: CASSPRFLETQYF
CDR3nt: TGTGCCAGCAGTCCTCGGTTTCTGGAGACCCAGTACTTC
v_gene: TRBV27
len: 13
abundance: .
j_gene: TRBJ2-5
d_gene: .

CDR3aa: CASSPRQFTDTQYF
CDR3nt: TGTGCCAGCAGCCCGAGACAGTTTACAGATACGCAGTATTTT
v_gene: TRBV2
len: 14
abundance: .
j_gene: TRBJ2-3
d_gene: .

CDR3aa: CASSLYQGHEQYF
CDR3nt: TGTGCCAGCAGTTTATACCAGGGCCACGAGCAGTACTTC
v_gene: TRBV12-3/TRBV12-4
len: 13
abundance: .
j_gene: TRBJ2-7
d_gene: .

CDR3aa: CASSQQGEARQYF
CDR3nt: TGCGCCAGCAGCCAACAGGGTGAGGCTCGGCAGTACTTC
v_gene: TRBV4-3
len: 13
abundance: .
j_gene: TRBJ2-7
d_gene: .

CDR3aa: CASSPFGQGNTDTQYF
CDR3nt: TGTGCCAGTAGTCCCTTTGGACAGGGAAACACAGATACGCAGTATTTT
v_gene: TRBV19
len: 16
abundance: .
j_gene: TRBJ2-3
d_gene: TRBD1